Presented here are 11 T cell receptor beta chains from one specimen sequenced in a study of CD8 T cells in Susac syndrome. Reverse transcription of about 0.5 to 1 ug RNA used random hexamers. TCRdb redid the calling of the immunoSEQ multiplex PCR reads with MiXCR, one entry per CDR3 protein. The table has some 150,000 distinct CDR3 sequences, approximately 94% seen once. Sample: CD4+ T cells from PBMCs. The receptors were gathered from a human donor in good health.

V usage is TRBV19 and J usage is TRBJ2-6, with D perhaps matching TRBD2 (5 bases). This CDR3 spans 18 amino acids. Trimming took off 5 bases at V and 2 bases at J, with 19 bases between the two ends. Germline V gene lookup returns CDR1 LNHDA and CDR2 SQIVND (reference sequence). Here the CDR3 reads CASSGVRGRRTGANVLTF. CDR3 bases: TGTGCCAGTAGTGGAGTCCGAGGTCGGAGGACTGGGGCCAACGTCCTGACTTTC.

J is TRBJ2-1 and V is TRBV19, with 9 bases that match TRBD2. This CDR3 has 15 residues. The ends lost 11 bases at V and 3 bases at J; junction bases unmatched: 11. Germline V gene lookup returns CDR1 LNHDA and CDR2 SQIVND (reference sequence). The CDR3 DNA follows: TGTGCCGTAGCCATTAGCGGGAGTGGCTACAATGAGCAGTTCTTC. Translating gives CAVAISGSGYNEQFF.

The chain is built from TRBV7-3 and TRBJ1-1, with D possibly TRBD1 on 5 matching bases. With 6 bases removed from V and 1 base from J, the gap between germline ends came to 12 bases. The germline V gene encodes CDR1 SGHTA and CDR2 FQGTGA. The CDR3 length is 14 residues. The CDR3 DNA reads TGTGCCAGCAGTCCCGGACATTCGAACACTGAAGCTTTCTTT. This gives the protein CASSPGHSNTEAFF.

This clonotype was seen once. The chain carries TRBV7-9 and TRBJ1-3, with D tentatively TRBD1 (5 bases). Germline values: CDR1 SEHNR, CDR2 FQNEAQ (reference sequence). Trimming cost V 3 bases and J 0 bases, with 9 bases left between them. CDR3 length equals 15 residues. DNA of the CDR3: TGTGCCAGCAGCTTTAATCAGGGCTCTGGAAACACCATATATTTT. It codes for CASSFNQGSGNTIYF.

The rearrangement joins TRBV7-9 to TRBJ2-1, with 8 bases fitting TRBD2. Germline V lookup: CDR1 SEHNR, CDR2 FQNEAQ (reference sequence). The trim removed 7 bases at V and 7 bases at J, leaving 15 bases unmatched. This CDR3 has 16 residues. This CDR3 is CASTLGGGVKLNEQFF. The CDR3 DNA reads TGTGCCAGCACCCTCGGGGGGGGCGTTAAGCTTAATGAGCAGTTCTTC. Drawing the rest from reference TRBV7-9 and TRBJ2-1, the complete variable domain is DTGVSQNPRHKITKRGQNVTFRCDPISEHNRLYWYRQTLGQGPEFLTYFQNEAQLEKSRLLSDRFSAERPKGSFSTLEIQRTEQGDSAMYLCASTLGGGVKLNEQFFGPGTRLTVL.

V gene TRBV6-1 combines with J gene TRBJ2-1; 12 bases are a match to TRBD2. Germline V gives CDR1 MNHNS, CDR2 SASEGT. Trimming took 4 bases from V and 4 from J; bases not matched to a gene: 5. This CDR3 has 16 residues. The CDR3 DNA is TGTGCCAGCAGTGGGGGGACTAGCGGGTTTTACAATGAGCAGTTCTTC. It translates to CASSGGTSGFYNEQFF.

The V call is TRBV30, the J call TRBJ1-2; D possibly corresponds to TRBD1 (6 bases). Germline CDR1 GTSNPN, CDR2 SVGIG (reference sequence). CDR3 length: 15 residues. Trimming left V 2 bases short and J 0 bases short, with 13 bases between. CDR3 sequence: CAWSTRGRTNYGYTF. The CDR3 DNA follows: TGTGCCTGGAGTACCCGGGGGCGTACTAACTATGGCTACACCTTC.

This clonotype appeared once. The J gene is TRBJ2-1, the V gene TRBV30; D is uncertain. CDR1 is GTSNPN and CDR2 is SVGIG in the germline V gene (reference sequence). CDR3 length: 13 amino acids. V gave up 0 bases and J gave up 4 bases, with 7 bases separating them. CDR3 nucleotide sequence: TGTGCCTGGAGTGTACGAATATACAATGAGCAGTTCTTC. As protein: CAWSVRIYNEQFF.

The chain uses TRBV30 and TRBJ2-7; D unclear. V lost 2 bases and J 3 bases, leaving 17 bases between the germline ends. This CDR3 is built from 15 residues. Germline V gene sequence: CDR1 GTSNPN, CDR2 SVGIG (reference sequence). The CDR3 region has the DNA TGTGCCTGGAGTAACCCCACGATGCGAGGCTACGAGCAGTACTTC. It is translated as CAWSNPTMRGYEQYF.

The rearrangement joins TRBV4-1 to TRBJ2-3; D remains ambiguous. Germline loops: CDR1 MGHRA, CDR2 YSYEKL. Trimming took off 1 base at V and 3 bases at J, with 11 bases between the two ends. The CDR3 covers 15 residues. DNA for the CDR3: TGCGCCAGCAGCCAAGTTGCATCAGTAACAGATACGCAGTATTTT. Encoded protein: CASSQVASVTDTQYF.

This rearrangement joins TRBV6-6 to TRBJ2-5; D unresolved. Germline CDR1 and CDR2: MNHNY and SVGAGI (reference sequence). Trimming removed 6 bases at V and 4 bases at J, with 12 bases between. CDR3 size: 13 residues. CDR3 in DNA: TGTGCCAGCAGAACCTCCGCCCCAGAGACCCAGTACTTC. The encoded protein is CASRTSAPETQYF.